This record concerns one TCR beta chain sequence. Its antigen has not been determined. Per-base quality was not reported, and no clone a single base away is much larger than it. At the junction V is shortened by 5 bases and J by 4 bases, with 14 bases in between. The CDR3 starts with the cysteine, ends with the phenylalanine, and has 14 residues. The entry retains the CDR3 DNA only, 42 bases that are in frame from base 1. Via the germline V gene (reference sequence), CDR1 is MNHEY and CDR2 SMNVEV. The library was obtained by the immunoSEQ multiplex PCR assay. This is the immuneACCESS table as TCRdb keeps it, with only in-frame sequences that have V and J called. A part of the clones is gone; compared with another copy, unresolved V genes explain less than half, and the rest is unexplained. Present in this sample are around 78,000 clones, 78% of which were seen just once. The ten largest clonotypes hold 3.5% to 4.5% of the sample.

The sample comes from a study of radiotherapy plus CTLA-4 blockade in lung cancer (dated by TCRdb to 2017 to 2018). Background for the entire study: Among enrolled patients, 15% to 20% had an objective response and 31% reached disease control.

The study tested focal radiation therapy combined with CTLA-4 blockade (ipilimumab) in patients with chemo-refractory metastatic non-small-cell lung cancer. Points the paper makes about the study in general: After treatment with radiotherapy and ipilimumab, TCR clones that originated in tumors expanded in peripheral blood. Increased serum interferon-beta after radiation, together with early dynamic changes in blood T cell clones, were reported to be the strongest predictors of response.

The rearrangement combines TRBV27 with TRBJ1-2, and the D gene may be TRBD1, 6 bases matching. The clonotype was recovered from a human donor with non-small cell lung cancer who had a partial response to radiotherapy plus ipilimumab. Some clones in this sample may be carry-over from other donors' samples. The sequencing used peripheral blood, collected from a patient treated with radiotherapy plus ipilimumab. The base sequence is TGTGCCAGCAGTCGCGATGGGGGGGCCTATGGCTACACCTTC. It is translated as CASSRDGGAYGYTF.